The 23 T cell receptor beta chains in this list originate from one sample, sequenced in a study of blood T cell repertoires in COVID-19. Assay used: immunoSEQ multiplex PCR; TCRdb lists only in-frame clones, some missing. The sample lists roughly 200,000 clones, 70% to 80% occurring once. Sequencing used peripheral blood. Source of these receptors: a man aged 45-65 years who had recovered from COVID-19.

The gene calls are TRBV2 and TRBJ2-1; 7 positions agree with TRBD2. The CDR3 consists of 14 residues. The V gene's germline CDR1 is SNHLY and CDR2 FYNNEI. The ends lost 8 bases at V and 8 bases at J; junction bases unmatched: 12. The DNA of the CDR3 is TGTGCCAGCTTTTTGGCTAGCGGTGGGCATGAGCAGTTCTTC. Encoded protein: CASFLASGGHEQFF. Using reference TRBV2 and TRBJ2-1 for the parts outside the CDR3, the full variable domain is EPEVTQTPSHQVTQMGQEVILRCVPISNHLYFYWYRQILGQKVEFLVSFYNNEISEKSEIFDDQFSVERPDGSNFTLKIRSTKLEDSAMYFCASFLASGGHEQFFGPGTRLTVL.

The chain has TRBV7-7 and TRBJ2-3; 8 positions match TRBD1. V lost 5 bases, J lost 6 bases, and 7 bases stayed unmatched. The CDR3 consists of 14 residues. The germline V gene encodes CDR1 SSHAT and CDR2 FNYEAQ (reference sequence). This CDR3 reads CASSRTGSGDTQYF. The CDR3 DNA is TGTGCCAGCAGCCGGACAGGGTCCGGTGATACGCAGTATTTT.

In its sample, this clone was seen once. This chain connects TRBV5-1 to TRBJ2-2; 8 nucleotides match TRBD1. Germline-derived CDR1 and CDR2 are SGHRS and YFSETQ. After removal of 2 bases from V and 2 bases from J, the junction contained 11 bases not matched to a gene. The CDR3 is 18 residues long. CDR3 residues: CASSFVLGQGANTGELFF. The CDR3, as DNA: TGCGCCAGCAGCTTCGTTTTAGGGCAGGGGGCTAACACCGGGGAGCTGTTTTTT.

The rearrangement joins TRBV2 to TRBJ2-1, with 7 bases identical to TRBD2. Germline CDR1 is SNHLY and CDR2 is FYNNEI. Trimming cost V 2 bases and J 16 bases; bases outside gene matches: 8. The CDR3 consists of 12 residues. The CDR3 loop is CASSEMGEGLFF. The DNA for the CDR3 is TGTGCCAGCAGTGAAATGGGGGAGGGTTTATTCTTC.

This clone was picked up a small number of times. The chain has TRBV2 and TRBJ2-7; 7 bases fit TRBD2. The V segment lost 1 base and the J segment 0 bases; nucleotides outside the gene matches: 12. This CDR3 contains 18 residues. CDR1 SNHLY and CDR2 FYNNEI come from the germline V gene. The CDR3 DNA sequence: TGTGCCAGCAGTGAAGTGGGGGGAGGGGACCGCAGCTCCTACGAGCAGTACTTC. Its translation: CASSEVGGGDRSSYEQYF. Filled out from reference TRBV2 and TRBJ2-7, the complete variable domain reads EPEVTQTPSHQVTQMGQEVILRCVPISNHLYFYWYRQILGQKVEFLVSFYNNEISEKSEIFDDQFSVERPDGSNFTLKIRSTKLEDSAMYFCASSEVGGGDRSSYEQYFGPGTRLTVT.

In its sample, this clone was seen once. V is TRBV9 and J is TRBJ2-1; 8 bases agree with TRBD1. The V gene's germline CDR1 is SGDLS and CDR2 YYNGEE. This CDR3 region has 14 residues. With V trimmed by 5 bases and J by 3 bases, 4 bases remained unmatched. The CDR3 protein is CASRPGQVYNEQFF. In DNA form, the CDR3 reads TGTGCCAGCAGACCGGGACAGGTCTACAATGAGCAGTTCTTC.

The V gene is TRBV11-2, the J gene TRBJ2-7; D is possibly TRBD1 (6 bases). CDR1 SGHAT and CDR2 FQNNGV come from the germline V gene. CDR3 size: 14 residues. V lost 6 bases to trimming and J lost 6 bases, with 18 bases between them. The CDR3 loop reads CASSPDGQSSEQYF. CDR3 in DNA: TGTGCCAGCAGTCCAGACGGACAGTCGAGCGAGCAGTACTTC.

V usage is TRBV15 and J usage is TRBJ2-7; 7 bases align to TRBD1. V was pared by 0 bases and J by 2 bases, with 4 bases of the junction left unmatched. The CDR3 loop spans 15 amino acids. The germline V gene has CDR1 LNHNV and CDR2 YYDKDF (reference sequence). CDR3 protein: CATSRDLRGTYEQYF. CDR3 sequence (DNA): TGTGCCACCAGCAGAGATCTCAGGGGGACCTACGAGCAGTACTTC.

The V call is TRBV10-2, the J call TRBJ2-3; tentative D call: TRBD2 (5 bases). The germline V gene has CDR1 WSHSY and CDR2 SAAADI. V dropped 7 bases and J dropped 4 bases, with 9 bases sitting between them. This CDR3 region has 12 residues. CDR3 in amino acids: CASTNSADTQYF. The CDR3 DNA follows: TGCGCCAGCACTAATAGCGCAGATACGCAGTATTTT.

This sequence joins TRBV11-2 and TRBJ2-7; 14 bases are a match to TRBD2. This CDR3 is built from 19 residues. Germline lookup yields CDR1 SGHAT and CDR2 FQNNGV. Germline trimming cut 4 bases from V and 0 bases from J; bases unmatched to any gene: 11. The CDR3: CASSSSRGGLAGGSYEQYF. In DNA form, the CDR3 reads TGTGCCAGCAGCTCCTCGCGCGGAGGACTAGCGGGAGGCTCCTACGAGCAGTACTTC.

V is TRBV15 and J is TRBJ2-1, with TRBD2 matching over 10 bases. CDR3 length equals 13 residues. CDR1 LNHNV and CDR2 YYDKDF come from the germline V gene (reference sequence). Germline trimming cut 5 bases from V and 8 bases from J; bases unmatched to any gene: 3. CDR3 protein: CATSGLAVYEQFF. In DNA form, the CDR3 reads TGTGCCACCAGCGGACTAGCGGTATATGAGCAGTTCTTC.

The chain uses TRBV12-3 or TRBV12-4 and TRBJ2-5; D call uncertain. V was shortened by 3 bases and J by 4 bases, with 9 bases between the two germline ends. The CDR3 sequence is 13 residues long. CDR3 loop: CASSLSDGETQYF. In DNA form, the CDR3 reads TGTGCCAGCAGTTTGAGCGACGGAGAGACCCAGTACTTC.

This clone was counted only a few times. The rearrangement uses TRBV9 and TRBJ2-7; the match to TRBD2 covers 9 bases. Germline V gene sequence: CDR1 SGDLS, CDR2 YYNGEE. The CDR3 covers 15 residues. The V segment lost 0 bases and the J segment 6 bases; nucleotides outside the gene matches: 7. Here the CDR3 reads CASSVVSSGMVEQYF. The CDR3 DNA reads as TGTGCCAGCAGCGTAGTGTCTAGCGGGATGGTCGAGCAGTACTTC.

The CDR3 region has the DNA TGCGCCAGCAGGACTAGCAGAGTTTACGAGCAGTACTTC. Its protein product is CASRTSRVYEQYF. The chain joins TRBV5-1 to TRBJ2-7, with 7 bases fitting TRBD2. V lost 5 bases, J lost 4 bases, and 6 bases stayed unmatched. Germline CDR1 is SGHRS and CDR2 is YFSETQ. This CDR3 comprises 13 residues. Drawing the rest from reference TRBV5-1 and TRBJ2-7, the complete variable domain is KAGVTQTPRYLIKTRGQQVTLSCSPISGHRSVSWYQQTPGQGLQFLFEYFSETQRNKGNFPGRFSGRQFSNSRSEMNVSTLELGDSALYLCASRTSRVYEQYFGPGTRLTVT.

The rearrangement links TRBV5-1 to TRBJ2-1; D is uncertain. CDR3 length: 15 amino acids. V lost 6 bases and J lost 0, with 13 bases in between. Germline assignment: CDR1 SGHRS and CDR2 YFSETQ. This CDR3 reads CASTKAVSSYNEQFF. The CDR3 DNA sequence: TGCGCCAGCACGAAAGCCGTAAGCTCCTACAATGAGCAGTTCTTC.

The chain carries TRBV19 and TRBJ2-3; TRBD2 agrees at 9 bases. Germline V gene lookup returns CDR1 LNHDA and CDR2 SQIVND (reference sequence). There are 17 residues in the CDR3. V was clipped by 2 bases and J by 4 bases; unmatched bases: 10. The CDR3 DNA is TGTGCCAGTAGTATAAGTAGTAGCGGGAGTGCACCAGATACGCAGTATTTT. Its protein is CASSISSSGSAPDTQYF.

As for this clone: At the DNA level, this CDR3 is encoded by other sequences in the same sample as well. The chain carries TRBV5-6 and TRBJ1-3; TRBD1 is a possible D gene (5 bases). Trimming pared 4 bases from V and 2 bases from J, leaving 10 bases between. This CDR3 has 14 amino acids. Germline lookup yields CDR1 SGHDT and CDR2 YYEEEE. The CDR3 sequence: CASSLGGAGNTIYF. CDR3 DNA sequence: TGTGCCAGCAGCCTGGGGGGGGCTGGAAACACCATATATTTT.

The chain combines TRBV27 with TRBJ1-5; D perhaps matches TRBD1 (5 bases). Trimming cost V 6 bases and J 1 base, with 10 bases left between them. CDR1 is MNHEY and CDR2 is SMNVEV in the germline V gene (reference sequence). The CDR3 has 14 amino acids. CDR3 amino acids: CASSSTGSNQPQHF. CDR3 nucleotides: TGTGCCAGCAGCTCCACAGGCAGCAATCAGCCCCAGCATTTT.

The table lists this clone with a few counts. The V call is TRBV28, the J call TRBJ2-3; D is possibly TRBD2 (5 bases). Germline values: CDR1 MDHEN, CDR2 SYDVKM. Trimming stripped 6 bases from V and 5 bases from J, with 15 bases between. This CDR3 has 14 amino acids. The CDR3, as DNA: TGTGCCAGCAGGCCTAGTGCCCGGGGAGATACGCAGTATTTT. It encodes CASRPSARGDTQYF. The full variable domain, with the rest looked up from reference TRBV28 and TRBJ2-3, is DVKVTQSSRYLVKRTGEKVFLECVQDMDHENMFWYRQDPGLGLRLIYFSYDVKMKEKGDIPEGYSVSREKKERFSLILESASTNQTSMYLCASRPSARGDTQYFGPGTRLTVL.

This clone was detected once. The rearrangement uses TRBV2 and TRBJ2-5; TRBD2 is a possible D gene (5 bases). V dropped 7 bases and J dropped 5 bases, with 14 bases sitting between them. This CDR3 contains 13 residues. Per germline, CDR1 SNHLY and CDR2 FYNNEI. The DNA of the CDR3 is TGTGCCAGCACTTTCGCGGGTGCGGAGACCCAGTACTTC. Its translation is CASTFAGAETQYF.

J is TRBJ1-4 and V is TRBV7-9; D not resolved. Germline V gene data show CDR1 as SEHNR and CDR2 as FQNEAQ (reference sequence). V was trimmed by 5 bases and J by 3 bases, leaving 10 bases between them. The CDR3 consists of 14 residues. CDR3 loop: CASSRSGSNEKLFF. The CDR3 DNA is TGTGCCAGCAGCCGATCCGGGTCTAATGAAAAACTGTTTTTT.

In this sample, this clone turned up a few times. The rearrangement uses TRBV5-1 and TRBJ2-1; 15 bases map to TRBD2. Looked up from germline, CDR1 is SGHRS and CDR2 is YFSETQ. Trimming took 1 base from V and 1 from J; bases not matched to a gene: 3. The CDR3 is 18 amino acids. The CDR3 sequence is CASSLMGLAGGSYNEQFF. CDR3 nucleotides: TGCGCCAGCAGCTTGATGGGACTAGCGGGAGGTTCCTACAATGAGCAGTTCTTC.

This clone was recorded a few times. V is TRBV5-1 and J is TRBJ2-3; TRBD2 aligns across 14 bases. J was trimmed by 8 bases and V by 8 bases; bases with no gene match: 10. Germline CDR1 is SGHRS and CDR2 is YFSETQ. The CDR3 is 15 amino acids. The CDR3 nucleotides are TGCGCCAGTTCCCCGACTAGCGGGAGGGAGATTACGCAGTATTTT. Translating gives CASSPTSGREITQYF.